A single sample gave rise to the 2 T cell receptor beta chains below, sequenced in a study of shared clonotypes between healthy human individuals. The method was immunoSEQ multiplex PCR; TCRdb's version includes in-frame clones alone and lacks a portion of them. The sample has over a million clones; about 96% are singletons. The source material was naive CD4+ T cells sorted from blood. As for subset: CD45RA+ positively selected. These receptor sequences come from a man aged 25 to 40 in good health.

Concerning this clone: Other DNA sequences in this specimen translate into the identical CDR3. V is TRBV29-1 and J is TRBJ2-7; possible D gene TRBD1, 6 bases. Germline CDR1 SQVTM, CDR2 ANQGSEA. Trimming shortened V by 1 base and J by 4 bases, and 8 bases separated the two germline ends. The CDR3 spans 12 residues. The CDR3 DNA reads TGCAGCGTTGAAGGACAGGCATACGAGCAGTACTTC. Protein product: CSVEGQAYEQYF.

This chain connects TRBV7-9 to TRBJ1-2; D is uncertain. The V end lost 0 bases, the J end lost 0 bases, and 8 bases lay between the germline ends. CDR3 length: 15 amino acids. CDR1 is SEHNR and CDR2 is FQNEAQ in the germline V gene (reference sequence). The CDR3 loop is CASSLARTPNYGYTF. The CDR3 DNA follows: TGTGCCAGCAGCTTAGCCAGGACCCCTAACTATGGCTACACCTTC.